Listed below are T cell receptor beta chains from one sample, sequenced in a study of T cell repertoires in cytomegalovirus infection. The antigens for these receptors are not known. One entry per CDR3 protein, called by TCRdb with MiXCR from the reads. The sample lists 700,000 to 850,000 distinct CDR3 sequences; 32% were seen once. Sequencing used cultured CD8+ T cells from PBMCs, obtained from culture after CMV antigen stimulation. These receptors were obtained from a human donor in good health (CMV status not recorded). Some clones in this sample may be carry-over from other donors' samples. Each CDR3 is given with its conserved first and last residue. The D gene is left open where the match is weak. Rows give clone size only sometimes, using once, few, many, or a class for an expanded clone.

d_gene: .; len: 15; abundance: few; j_gene: TRBJ1-5; v_gene: TRBV7-9; CDR3aa: CASSEDSSLNQPQHF; CDR3nt: TGTGCCAGCAGCGAGGACAGCAGTTTGAATCAGCCCCAGCATTTT
d_gene: .; len: 14; abundance: .; j_gene: TRBJ2-3; v_gene: TRBV10-3; CDR3aa: CAISESKSTDTQYF; CDR3nt: TGTGCCATCAGTGAGTCGAAGAGCACAGATACGCAGTATTTT
d_gene: .; len: 16; abundance: few; j_gene: TRBJ2-1; v_gene: TRBV7-9; CDR3aa: CASSREPGSADNEQFF; CDR3nt: TGTGCCAGCAGCCGCGAGCCAGGATCGGCGGACAATGAGCAGTTCTTC
d_gene: TRBD1; len: 13; abundance: .; j_gene: TRBJ1-2; v_gene: TRBV29-1; CDR3aa: CSVPGQEANGYTF; CDR3nt: TGCAGCGTACCGGGACAGGAGGCTAATGGCTACACCTTC
d_gene: TRBD2; len: 17; abundance: few; j_gene: TRBJ2-3; v_gene: TRBV20-1; CDR3aa: CSARDRLAGTAGHTQYF; CDR3nt: TGCAGTGCTAGAGATCGCCTAGCGGGGACCGCGGGACATACGCAGTATTTT
d_gene: TRBD2; len: 17; abundance: many; j_gene: TRBJ2-1; v_gene: TRBV11-2; CDR3aa: CASSLSTRTSGGPEQFF; CDR3nt: TGTGCCAGCAGCTTATCAACCCGGACTAGCGGGGGCCCGGAGCAGTTCTTC
d_gene: .; len: 11; abundance: .; j_gene: TRBJ2-2; v_gene: TRBV6-2/TRBV6-3; CDR3aa: CASSYPGELFF; CDR3nt: TGTGCCAGCAGTTACCCGGGGGAGCTGTTTTTT
d_gene: .; len: 16; abundance: few; j_gene: TRBJ1-5; v_gene: TRBV7-2; CDR3aa: CASSLGRYDSNQPQHF; CDR3nt: TGTGCCAGCAGCTTAGGAAGATACGATAGCAATCAGCCCCAGCATTTT
d_gene: .; len: 13; abundance: .; j_gene: TRBJ2-1; v_gene: TRBV5-5; CDR3aa: CASIPTGPNEQFF; CDR3nt: TGTGCCAGCATACCAACAGGGCCTAATGAGCAGTTCTTC
d_gene: TRBD1; len: 16; abundance: .; j_gene: TRBJ2-3; v_gene: TRBV5-1; CDR3aa: CASSLERQGAADTQYF; CDR3nt: TGCGCCAGCAGCTTGGAGAGACAGGGGGCCGCAGATACGCAGTATTTT
d_gene: .; len: 12; abundance: .; j_gene: TRBJ2-3; v_gene: TRBV29-1; CDR3aa: CSVERYTDTQYF; CDR3nt: TGCAGCGTTGAAAGGTACACAGATACGCAGTATTTT
d_gene: TRBD2; len: 17; abundance: many; j_gene: TRBJ2-3; v_gene: TRBV7-8; CDR3aa: CASSLLGLAGSMGTQYF; CDR3nt: TGTGCCAGCAGCTTGCTAGGACTAGCGGGATCTATGGGGACGCAGTATTTT
d_gene: .; len: 13; abundance: .; j_gene: TRBJ1-1; v_gene: TRBV4-1; CDR3aa: CASTPGSLFEAFF; CDR3nt: TGCGCCAGCACCCCGGGCAGCCTATTTGAAGCTTTCTTT
d_gene: .; len: 14; abundance: many; j_gene: TRBJ2-7; v_gene: TRBV12-3/TRBV12-4; CDR3aa: CASSFGRTGYEQYF; CDR3nt: TGTGCCAGCAGTTTCGGACGTACTGGGTACGAGCAGTACTTC
d_gene: .; len: 13; abundance: few; j_gene: TRBJ1-1; v_gene: TRBV6-1; CDR3aa: CASSHTTVTEAFF; CDR3nt: TGTGCCAGCAGTCACACCACAGTAACTGAAGCTTTCTTT
d_gene: .; len: 13; abundance: few; j_gene: TRBJ2-7; v_gene: TRBV19; CDR3aa: CASSMGASYEQYF; CDR3nt: TGTGCCAGTAGTATGGGGGCCTCCTACGAGCAGTACTTC
d_gene: .; len: 15; abundance: .; j_gene: TRBJ2-5; v_gene: TRBV7-9; CDR3aa: CASSPATTNQETQYF; CDR3nt: TGTGCCAGCAGTCCCGCCACGACAAATCAAGAGACCCAGTACTTC
d_gene: .; len: 15; abundance: few; j_gene: TRBJ2-5; v_gene: TRBV7-3; CDR3aa: CASSLTLDTAGTQYF; CDR3nt: TGTGCCAGCAGCTTAACGTTGGACACTGCTGGGACCCAGTACTTC
d_gene: TRBD1; len: 15; abundance: .; j_gene: TRBJ1-2; v_gene: TRBV6-5; CDR3aa: CASSYSGGGYYGYTF; CDR3nt: TGTGCCAGCAGTTACTCAGGGGGCGGGTATTATGGCTACACCTTC
d_gene: .; len: 17; abundance: .; j_gene: TRBJ1-2; v_gene: TRBV7-9; CDR3aa: CASSLQDRGHGNYGYTF; CDR3nt: TGTGCCAGCAGCCTACAGGACAGAGGGCATGGAAACTATGGCTACACCTTC
d_gene: .; len: 14; abundance: .; j_gene: TRBJ2-2; v_gene: TRBV6-5; CDR3aa: CASSPGPRAGELFF; CDR3nt: TGTGCCAGCAGCCCCGGGCCTCGGGCCGGGGAGCTGTTTTTT
d_gene: .; len: 13; abundance: .; j_gene: TRBJ1-2; v_gene: TRBV12-3/TRBV12-4; CDR3aa: CASSPGAADGYTF; CDR3nt: TGTGCCAGCAGCCCCGGGGCAGCCGATGGCTACACCTTC
d_gene: .; len: 13; abundance: .; j_gene: TRBJ1-2; v_gene: TRBV6-5; CDR3aa: CASSYVEDYGYTF; CDR3nt: TGTGCCAGCAGTTACGTGGAGGACTATGGCTACACCTTC
d_gene: TRBD1; len: 16; abundance: few; j_gene: TRBJ2-6; v_gene: TRBV9; CDR3aa: CASSAGTGSGANVLTF; CDR3nt: TGTGCCAGCAGCGCCGGGACAGGGTCTGGGGCCAACGTCCTGACTTTC
d_gene: .; len: 13; abundance: few; j_gene: TRBJ2-2; v_gene: TRBV20-1; CDR3aa: CSPGQRNTGELFF; CDR3nt: TGCAGTCCTGGACAGCGGAACACCGGGGAGCTGTTTTTT
d_gene: .; len: 13; abundance: .; j_gene: TRBJ1-5; v_gene: TRBV7-8; CDR3aa: CASTLRDDQPQHF; CDR3nt: TGTGCCAGCACCCTCCGGGACGACCAGCCCCAGCATTTT